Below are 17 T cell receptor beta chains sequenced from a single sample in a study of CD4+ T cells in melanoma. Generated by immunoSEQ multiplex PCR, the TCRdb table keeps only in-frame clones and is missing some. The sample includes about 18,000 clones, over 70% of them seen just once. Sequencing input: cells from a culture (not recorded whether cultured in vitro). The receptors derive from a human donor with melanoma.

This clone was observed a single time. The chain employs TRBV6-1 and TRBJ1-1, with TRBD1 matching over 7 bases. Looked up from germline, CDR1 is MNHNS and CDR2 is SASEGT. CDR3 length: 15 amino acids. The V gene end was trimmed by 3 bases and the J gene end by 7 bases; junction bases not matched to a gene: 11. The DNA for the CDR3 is TGTGCCAGCAGTGACAGGAACAGGGGACCGCTTGAAGCTTTCTTT. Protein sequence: CASSDRNRGPLEAFF.

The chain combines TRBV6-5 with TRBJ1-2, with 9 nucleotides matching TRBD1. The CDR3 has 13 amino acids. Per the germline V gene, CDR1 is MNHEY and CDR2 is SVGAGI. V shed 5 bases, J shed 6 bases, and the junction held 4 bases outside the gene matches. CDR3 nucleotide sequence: TGTGCCAGCAGTCTGCGGACAGGGGATGGCTACACCTTC. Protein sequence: CASSLRTGDGYTF.

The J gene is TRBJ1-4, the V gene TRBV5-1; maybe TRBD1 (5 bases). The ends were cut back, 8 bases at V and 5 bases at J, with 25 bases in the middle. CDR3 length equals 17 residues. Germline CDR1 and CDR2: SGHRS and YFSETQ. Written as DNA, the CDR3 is TGCGCCAGACGACCAAGGCAACCGGGACGGAAAAATGAAAAACTGTTTTTT. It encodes CARRPRQPGRKNEKLFF.

CDR3 amino acids: CASSPVRRETQYF. DNA of the CDR3: TGTGCCAGCAGCCCCGTCCGTAGGGAGACCCAGTACTTC. The chain recombines TRBV7-2 with TRBJ2-5; D gene unclear. V lost 5 bases and J 5 bases, leaving 12 bases between the germline ends. CDR1 SGHTA and CDR2 FQGNSA come from the germline V gene. This CDR3 contains 13 residues.

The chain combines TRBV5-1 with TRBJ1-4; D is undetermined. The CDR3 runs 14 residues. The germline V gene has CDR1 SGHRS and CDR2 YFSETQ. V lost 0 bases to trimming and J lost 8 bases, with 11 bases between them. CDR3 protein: CASSLVGEVEKLFF. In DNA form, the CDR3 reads TGCGCCAGCAGCTTGGTCGGGGAGGTCGAAAAACTGTTTTTT.

The CDR3 nucleotides are TGCAGCGTCCAATCCAGGCAGGGCACAGATACGCAGTATTTT. Protein sequence: CSVQSRQGTDTQYF. The chain has TRBV29-1 and TRBJ2-3; D unclear. V was trimmed by 6 bases and J by 1 base, leaving 14 bases between them. CDR1 and CDR2 from the germline V gene are SQVTM and ANQGSEA. The CDR3 spans 14 residues.

CDR3 coding DNA: TGTGCCAGCAGCTTAGTCGGCAGGGGCTACGAGCAGTACTTC. This sequence encodes CASSLVGRGYEQYF. The genes are TRBV7-8 and TRBJ2-7, with D possibly TRBD1 on 6 matching bases. The germline V and J ends were trimmed by 1 base and 3 bases, with 10 bases remaining between them. Germline assignment: CDR1 SGHVS and CDR2 FQNEAQ. The CDR3 extends over 14 amino acids. The variable domain in full, with the rest retrieved from reference TRBV7-8 and TRBJ2-7, is GAGVSQSPRYKVAKRGQDVALRCDPISGHVSLFWYQQALGQGPEFLTYFQNEAQLDKSGLPSDRFFAERPEGSVSTLKIQRTQQEDSAVYLCASSLVGRGYEQYFGPGTRLTVT.

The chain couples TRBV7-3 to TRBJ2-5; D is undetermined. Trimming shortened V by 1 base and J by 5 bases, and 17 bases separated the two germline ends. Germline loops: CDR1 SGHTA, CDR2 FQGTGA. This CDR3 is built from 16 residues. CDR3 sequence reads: CASSLKGRVGMETQYF. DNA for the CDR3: TGTGCCAGCAGCTTAAAGGGAAGGGTCGGAATGGAGACCCAGTACTTC.

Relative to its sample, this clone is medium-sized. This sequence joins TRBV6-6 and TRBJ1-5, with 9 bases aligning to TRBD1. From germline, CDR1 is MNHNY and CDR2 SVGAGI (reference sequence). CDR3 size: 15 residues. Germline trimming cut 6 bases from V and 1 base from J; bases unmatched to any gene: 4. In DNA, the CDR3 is TGTGCCAGCAGCCTAACAGGGGGCAGCAATCAGCCCCAGCATTTT. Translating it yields CASSLTGGSNQPQHF.

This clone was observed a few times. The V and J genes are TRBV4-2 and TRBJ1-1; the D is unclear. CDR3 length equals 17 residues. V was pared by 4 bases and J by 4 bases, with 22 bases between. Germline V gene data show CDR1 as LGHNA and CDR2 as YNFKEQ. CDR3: CASSRPGSASGGTEAFF. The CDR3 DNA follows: TGTGCCAGCAGCCGCCCGGGGAGCGCCTCGGGAGGCACTGAAGCTTTCTTT.

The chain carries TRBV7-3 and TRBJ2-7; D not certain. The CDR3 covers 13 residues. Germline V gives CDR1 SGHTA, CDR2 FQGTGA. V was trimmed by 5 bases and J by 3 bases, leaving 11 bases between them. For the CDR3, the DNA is TGTGCCAGCAGCCCCCCCGGGCACTACGAGCAGTACTTC. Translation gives CASSPPGHYEQYF.

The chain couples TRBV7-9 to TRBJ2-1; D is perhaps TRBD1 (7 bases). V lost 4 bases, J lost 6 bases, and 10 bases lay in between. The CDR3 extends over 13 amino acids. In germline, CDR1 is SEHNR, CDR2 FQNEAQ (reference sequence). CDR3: CASSSQGGNEQFF. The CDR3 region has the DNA TGTGCCAGCAGCTCCCAGGGGGGCAATGAGCAGTTCTTC.

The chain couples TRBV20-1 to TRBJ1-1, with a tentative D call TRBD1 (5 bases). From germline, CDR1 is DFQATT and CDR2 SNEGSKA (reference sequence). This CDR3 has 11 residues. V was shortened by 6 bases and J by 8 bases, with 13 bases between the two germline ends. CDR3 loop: CSARYRREAFF. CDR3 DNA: TGCAGTGCCCGATACAGGAGAGAAGCTTTCTTT.

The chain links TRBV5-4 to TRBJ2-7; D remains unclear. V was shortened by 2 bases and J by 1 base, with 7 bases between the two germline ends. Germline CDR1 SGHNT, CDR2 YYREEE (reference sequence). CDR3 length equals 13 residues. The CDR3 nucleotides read TGTGCCAGCAGCTTTGTAGGGTCCTACGAGCAGTACTTC. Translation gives CASSFVGSYEQYF.

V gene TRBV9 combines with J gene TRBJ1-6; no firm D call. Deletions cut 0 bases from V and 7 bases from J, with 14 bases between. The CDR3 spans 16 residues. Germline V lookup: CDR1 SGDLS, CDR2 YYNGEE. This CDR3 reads CASSVGPTRANSPLHF. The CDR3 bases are TGTGCCAGCAGCGTAGGACCTACGCGGGCGAATTCACCCCTCCACTTT.

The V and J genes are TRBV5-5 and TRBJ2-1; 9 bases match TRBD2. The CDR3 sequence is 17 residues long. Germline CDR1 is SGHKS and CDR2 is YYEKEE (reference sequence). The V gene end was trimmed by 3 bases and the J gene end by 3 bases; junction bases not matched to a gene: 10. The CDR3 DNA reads TGTGCCAGCAGCTGGTACTTAGCGGGGGCCGTCTACAATGAGCAGTTCTTC. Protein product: CASSWYLAGAVYNEQFF.

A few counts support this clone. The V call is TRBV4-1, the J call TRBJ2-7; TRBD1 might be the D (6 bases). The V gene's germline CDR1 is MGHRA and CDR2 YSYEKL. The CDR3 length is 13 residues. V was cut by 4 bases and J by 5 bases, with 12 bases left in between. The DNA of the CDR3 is TGCGCCAGCAGCCGCACGAACAGGGACGAGCAGTACTTC. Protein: CASSRTNRDEQYF.